This is a list of T cell receptor beta chains from one sample in a study of blood T cells in healthy people across ages. TCRdb recomputed calls from the 5' RACE reads with MiXCR, one row per CDR3 protein. The repertoire holds approximately 800,000 distinct CDR3 sequences, with less than 60% as singletons. The specimen was blood. The source is a man of 80 years or more in good health. The CDR3 runs from the conserved cysteine through the conserved F or W. A D gene is named only where the DNA matches it firmly. Clone size is not always given. Where it is, it says once, few, many or a class for expanded clones.

len	abundance	v_gene	d_gene	j_gene	CDR3aa	CDR3nt
17	.	TRBV7-2	.	TRBJ2-5	CASSLRFTGTKGETQYF	TGTGCCAGCAGTCTTAGGTTCACCGGGACAAAGGGGGAGACCCAGTACTTC
16	.	TRBV7-6	TRBD2	TRBJ2-7	CASSPRWGLADYEQYF	TGTGCCAGCAGCCCCCGTTGGGGACTAGCGGACTACGAGCAGTACTTC
14	.	TRBV9	.	TRBJ2-1	CASSVGGINNEQFF	TGTGCCAGCAGCGTGGGCGGGATAAACAATGAGCAGTTCTTC
14	once	TRBV19	.	TRBJ2-5	CASSISPGLHKQYF	TGTGCCAGTAGTATATCGCCGGGACTCCATAAGCAGTACTTC
17	.	TRBV18	TRBD1	TRBJ1-2	CASSPTGQGALDYGYTF	TGTGCCAGCTCACCTACGGGACAGGGGGCGCTGGACTATGGCTACACCTTC
16	few	TRBV6-4	TRBD1	TRBJ2-3	CASSLSTGGLGDTQYF	TGTGCCAGCAGCCTATCGACAGGGGGCTTGGGAGATACGCAGTATTTT
15	.	TRBV5-1	TRBD2	TRBJ2-1	CASSPPGGPTNEQFF	TGCGCCAGCAGCCCCCCGGGAGGGCCGACAAATGAGCAGTTCTTC
13	.	TRBV2	.	TRBJ2-7	CASKRQGSYEQYF	TGTGCCAGTAAGAGGCAGGGTTCCTACGAGCAGTACTTC
15	many	TRBV20-1	.	TRBJ2-4	CSAMGLSTGKNIQYF	TGCAGTGCTATGGGACTCTCGACGGGCAAAAACATTCAGTACTTC
14	.	TRBV2	TRBD2	TRBJ2-1	CASSVGTNELEQFF	TGTGCCAGCAGTGTGGGGACTAATGAGCTTGAGCAGTTCTTC
17	.	TRBV5-6	.	TRBJ2-5	CASSLLPGSGTQETQYF	TGTGCCAGCAGCTTGCTTCCCGGATCGGGAACCCAAGAGACCCAGTACTTC
18	.	TRBV27	.	TRBJ2-6	CASSLLQVLPSGANVLTF	TGTGCCAGCAGTTTACTCCAGGTCCTGCCCTCTGGGGCCAACGTCCTGACTTTC
16	few	TRBV21-1	.	TRBJ2-1	CASSKDGTGVRREQFF	TGTGCCAGCAGCAAAGATGGGACTGGGGTAAGGCGGGAGCAGTTCTTC
16	few	TRBV12-3/TRBV12-4	TRBD2	TRBJ2-1	CASSPALAGVWNEQFF	TGTGCCAGCAGTCCCGCACTAGCGGGAGTGTGGAATGAGCAGTTCTTC
14	few	TRBV25-1	.	TRBJ1-4	CASSLRSANEKLFF	TGTGCCAGCAGTCTCCGATCCGCTAATGAAAAACTGTTTTTT
14	.	TRBV27	TRBD1	TRBJ2-7	CASSPGGQPYEQYF	TGTGCCAGCAGTCCTGGGGGACAGCCCTACGAGCAGTACTTC
15	.	TRBV3-1	.	TRBJ1-3	CASSHRRGSGNTIYF	TGTGCCAGCAGCCATAGACGGGGTAGTGGAAACACCATATATTTT
13	few	TRBV24-1	.	TRBJ1-5	CATSDLPGQPQHF	TGTGCCACCAGTGATTTACCCGGGCAGCCCCAGCATTTT
15	.	TRBV13	.	TRBJ2-3	CASSLAVGGTDTQYF	TGTGCCAGCAGCTTGGCAGTTGGAGGCACAGATACGCAGTATTTT
14	.	TRBV25-1	TRBD1	TRBJ2-7	CASTGDRGRYEQYF	TGTGCCAGCACCGGGGACAGGGGGCGTTACGAGCAGTACTTC
13	few	TRBV12-3/TRBV12-4	.	TRBJ1-1	CASIEDRNTEAFF	TGTGCCAGCATAGAGGACAGGAACACTGAAGCTTTCTTT
13	many	TRBV10-3	.	TRBJ2-7	CAISTGQFYEQYF	TGTGCCATCAGTACGGGACAATTCTACGAGCAGTACTTC
15	.	TRBV7-9	.	TRBJ1-6	CASSLEGQPNSPLHF	TGTGCCAGCAGCCTGGAGGGGCAGCCTAATTCACCCCTCCACTTT
13	.	TRBV29-1	TRBD1	TRBJ2-4	CSENRGSYNEQYF	TGCAGCGAGAACAGGGGTTCATACAATGAGCAGTACTTC
15	few	TRBV29-1	TRBD2	TRBJ2-7	CSVDKSSGTLGEQYF	TGCAGCGTTGATAAGTCTAGCGGGACCTTAGGGGAGCAGTACTTC
16	.	TRBV3-1	.	TRBJ1-2	CASSSTAGPAGSGYTF	TGTGCCAGCAGCTCAACGGCAGGCCCCGCGGGAAGTGGCTACACCTTC
17	.	TRBV4-1	.	TRBJ2-1	CASSQELRDPLLDEQFF	TGCGCCAGCAGCCAAGAATTACGGGACCCTCTTCTGGATGAGCAGTTCTTC
14	.	TRBV27	.	TRBJ1-1	CASRTGTGGPEAFF	TGTGCCAGCAGGACCGGGACCGGGGGGCCTGAAGCTTTCTTT
14	.	TRBV7-2	.	TRBJ2-7	CASSVQRSRNEQYF	TGTGCCAGCAGCGTTCAGAGGAGTCGGAACGAGCAGTACTTC